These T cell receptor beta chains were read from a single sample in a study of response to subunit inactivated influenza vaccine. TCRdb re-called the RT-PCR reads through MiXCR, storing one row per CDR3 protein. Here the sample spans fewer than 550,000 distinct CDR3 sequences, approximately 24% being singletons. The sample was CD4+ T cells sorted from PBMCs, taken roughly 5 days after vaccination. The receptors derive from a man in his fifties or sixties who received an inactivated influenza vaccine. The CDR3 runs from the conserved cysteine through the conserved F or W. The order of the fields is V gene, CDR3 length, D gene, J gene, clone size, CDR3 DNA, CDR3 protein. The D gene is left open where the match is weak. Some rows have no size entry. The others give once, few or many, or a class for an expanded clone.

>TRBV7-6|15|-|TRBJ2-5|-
TGTGCCAGCAGTTCAGCGTGGGGGATTCAAGAGACCCAGTACTTC
CASSSAWGIQETQYF
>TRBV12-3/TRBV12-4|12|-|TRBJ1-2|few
TGTGCCAGCAGTTTAACCACCTATGGCTACACCTTC
CASSLTTYGYTF
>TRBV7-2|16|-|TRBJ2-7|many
TGTGCCAGCAGCTTAGGGGGGCCAGGTCTCTCCTACGAGCAGTACTTC
CASSLGGPGLSYEQYF
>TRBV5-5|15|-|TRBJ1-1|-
TGTGCCAGCAGCTTGGGACCGACAGTGAGCACTGAAGCTTTCTTT
CASSLGPTVSTEAFF
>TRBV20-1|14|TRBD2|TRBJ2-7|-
TGCAGTGCTAGACCAGGGACTAGCCTAGGTGAGCAGTACTTC
CSARPGTSLGEQYF
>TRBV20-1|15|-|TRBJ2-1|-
TGCAGTGCTAGACAAGAAACCCACAGTTACAATGAGCAGTTCTTC
CSARQETHSYNEQFF
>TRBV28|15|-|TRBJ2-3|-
TGTGCCAGCAGTTTACCTCAAGGGGGGCTGGATACGCAGTATTTT
CASSLPQGGLDTQYF
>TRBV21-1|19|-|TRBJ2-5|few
TGTGCCAGCAGCAAAGGAAAAAGACTAGCGGGAGCTGAACAAGAGACCCAGTACTTC
CASSKGKRLAGAEQETQYF
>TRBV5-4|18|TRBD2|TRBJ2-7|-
TGTGCCAGCAGTCGGGCCCTGGGACTAGCGGGGGAGACCTACGAGCAGTACTTC
CASSRALGLAGETYEQYF
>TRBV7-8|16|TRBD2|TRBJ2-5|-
TGTGCCAGCAGCTTGGACGGGGGGGTGCTAGGGGAGACCCAGTACTTC
CASSLDGGVLGETQYF
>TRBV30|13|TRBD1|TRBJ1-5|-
TGTGCCTGGACAGGGGGGAGCAATCAGCCCCAGCATTTT
CAWTGGSNQPQHF
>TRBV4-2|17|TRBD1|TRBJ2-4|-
TGTGCCAGCAGCCAAGTATCGACAGGGATTGGCAAAAACATTCAGTACTTC
CASSQVSTGIGKNIQYF
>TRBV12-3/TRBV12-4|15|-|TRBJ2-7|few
TGTGCCAGCAGTCCCGCTTTACAAAGCTCCTACGAGCAGTACTTC
CASSPALQSSYEQYF
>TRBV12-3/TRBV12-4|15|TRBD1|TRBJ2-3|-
TGTGCCAGCAGTTACCGGACAGGGTCCACAGATACGCAGTATTTT
CASSYRTGSTDTQYF
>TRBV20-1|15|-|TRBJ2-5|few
TGCAGTGCTGACGACAGTTTTGCCGACCAAGAGACCCAGTACTTC
CSADDSFADQETQYF
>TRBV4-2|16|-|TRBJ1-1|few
TGTGCCAGCAGCCAAGCTTTTGTCAGGAGGCACGGGGCAGCTTTCTTT
CASSQAFVRRHGAAFF
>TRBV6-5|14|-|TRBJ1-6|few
TGTGCCAGCAGTTACTACCCAGGGGTTTCACCCCTCCACTTT
CASSYYPGVSPLHF
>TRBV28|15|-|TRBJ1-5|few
TGTGCCAGCTACGCTTCCCCGGCTACTAATCAGCCCCAGCATTTT
CASYASPATNQPQHF
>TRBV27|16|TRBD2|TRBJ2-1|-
TGTGCCAGCAGTTCAATAGCGGGAGACTCCTACAATGAGCAGTTCTTC
CASSSIAGDSYNEQFF
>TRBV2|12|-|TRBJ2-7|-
TGTGCCAGCAGCTTGGAAACCTACGAGCAGTACTTC
CASSLETYEQYF
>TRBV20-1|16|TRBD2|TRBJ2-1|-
TGCAGTGCTAGACCACCCGGGGCGGGGGCCTACAATGAGCAGTTCTTC
CSARPPGAGAYNEQFF
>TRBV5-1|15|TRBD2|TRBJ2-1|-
TGCGCCAGCAGCTCGGGGACTAGCGGGGGCTATGAGCAGTTCTTC
CASSSGTSGGYEQFF
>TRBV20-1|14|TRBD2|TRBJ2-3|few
TGCAGTGCTGTGGGACTAGTAAGCACAGATACGCAGTATTTT
CSAVGLVSTDTQYF
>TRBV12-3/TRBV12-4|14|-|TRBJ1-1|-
TGTGCCAGCAGCCGTGGAGGGGTGAACACTGAAGCTTTCTTT
CASSRGGVNTEAFF
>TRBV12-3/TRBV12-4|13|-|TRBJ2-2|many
TGTGCCAGCAGTTTTTTAGCCGCCGGGGAGCTGTTTTTT
CASSFLAAGELFF
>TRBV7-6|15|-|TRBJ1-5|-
TGTGCCAGCAGCTTAGAACCGGGACACAGACAGCCCCAGCATTTT
CASSLEPGHRQPQHF
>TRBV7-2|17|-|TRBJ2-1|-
TGTGCCAGCAGCTCTTCCCCTTGGGGGGGGCTCAACAATGAGCAGTTCTTC
CASSSSPWGGLNNEQFF
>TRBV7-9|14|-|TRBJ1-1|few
TGTGCCAGCAGCTTTGGTGAGTCCAACACTGAAGCTTTCTTT
CASSFGESNTEAFF
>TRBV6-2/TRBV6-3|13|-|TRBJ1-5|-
TGTGCCAGCAGCAGGGGCTACTATCAGCCCCAGCATTTT
CASSRGYYQPQHF
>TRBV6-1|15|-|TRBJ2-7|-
TGTGCCACCCAGGGTCCAGGGGCGGGATTCCTGCGGCAGTACTTC
CATQGPGAGFLRQYF
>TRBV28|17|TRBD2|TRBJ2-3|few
TGTGCCAGCAGTTTAAACAGCGGGGGTCCAAGCACAGATACGCAGTATTTT
CASSLNSGGPSTDTQYF